This T cell receptor (beta chain) appears in the sequencing data of a study of T cells in women clearing cervical HPV infection. Study-level information: Case blood was drawn when the lesion was first found; control blood after infection became undetectable. General study points: TRBV6-7 relative abundance averaged roughly 0.1% in cases and around 0.17% in controls.

MY09/MY11 PCR detected cervical HPV DNA; dot-blot assigned genotypes. Details on this clone: Its matching antigen is unknown. The CDR3 is cut off 3 residues early in the read; its end comes from the germline J gene.

Germline lookup yields CDR1 SGHRS and CDR2 YFSETQ. V lost 3 bases and J 3 bases, leaving 9 bases between the germline ends. The CDR3 consists of 13 residues. The protocol was immunoSEQ multiplex PCR, while the TCRdb copy is restricted to in-frame clones and leaves out a portion. Its clone listing holds about 30,000 clones. The V call is TRBV5-1, the J call TRBJ1-2; D unresolved. This clonotype was obtained from a woman aged 18 to 75 with a cervical HPV16 infection that either progressed to CIN3+ or cleared (not recorded which). The sample taken for sequencing was blood buffy coat. The CDR3 protein is CASSSSGYYGYTF. The sequenced CDR3 bases are TGCGCCAGCAGCTCCTCGGGTTACTATGGC.